Listed here are 12 T cell receptor beta chains from one sample, sequenced in a study of cytomegalovirus exposure and HLA in healthy donors. With 60 Vbeta and 13 Jbeta primers, the PCR was carried out. Method: immunoSEQ multiplex PCR; TCRdb's copy keeps in-frame clones and lacks some. The repertoire has approximately 140,000 clones, more than 75% of them found once; the top ten carry 3% to 4%. Sequencing was performed on PBMCs. The receptor set was obtained from a human donor in good health.

This clone was seen a handful of times. The CDR3 DNA follows: TGTGCCAGCAGTTATTCAGGGGTGGACACTGAAGCTTTCTTT. It codes for CASSYSGVDTEAFF. The rearrangement uses TRBV27 and TRBJ1-1; weak D call: TRBD1 (6 bases). The CDR3 has 14 residues. Per the germline V gene, CDR1 is MNHEY and CDR2 is SMNVEV (reference sequence). V lost 4 bases and J 3 bases, leaving 12 bases between the germline ends.

Remarks on this clone: This CDR3 is also generated by other DNA sequences in the sample. V usage is TRBV5-1 and J usage is TRBJ2-1, with 7 nucleotides matching TRBD2. Germline V CDR1 and CDR2: SGHRS, YFSETQ. The ends lost 0 bases at V and 0 bases at J; junction bases unmatched: 6. There are 17 residues in the CDR3. The CDR3 region has the DNA TGCGCCAGCAGCTTGGTGGCCGGGGGGAGCTCCTACAATGAGCAGTTCTTC. It yields the protein CASSLVAGGSSYNEQFF.

J is TRBJ2-5 and V is TRBV28, with 7 nucleotides matching TRBD1. This CDR3 has 17 amino acids. The V segment lost 5 bases and the J segment 0 bases; nucleotides outside the gene matches: 12. CDR1 is MDHEN, CDR2 SYDVKM, per germline. CDR3 sequence: CASSPSSPGQYQETQYF. The DNA of the CDR3 is TGTGCCAGCAGTCCGTCCTCCCCGGGACAGTACCAAGAGACCCAGTACTTC. Supplemented by reference TRBV28 and TRBJ2-5, the full variable domain reads DVKVTQSSRYLVKRTGEKVFLECVQDMDHENMFWYRQDPGLGLRLIYFSYDVKMKEKGDIPEGYSVSREKKERFSLILESASTNQTSMYLCASSPSSPGQYQETQYFGPGTRLLVL.

The CDR3 sequence: CASSIGGRWGDTQYF. CDR3 nucleotides: TGTGCCAGCAGTATCGGCGGGAGGTGGGGGGATACGCAGTATTTT. The V call is TRBV6-5, the J call TRBJ2-3; 8 bases fit TRBD2. The CDR3 length is 15 residues. With V trimmed by 5 bases and J by 6 bases, 10 bases remained unmatched. Germline CDR1 reads MNHEY; CDR2 reads SVGAGI.

This chain uses TRBV28 with TRBJ2-2; 8 nucleotides align to TRBD1. The CDR3 is 16 amino acids. The germline CDR1 and CDR2 sequences are MDHEN and SYDVKM. The trim removed 3 bases at V and 6 bases at J, leaving 9 bases unmatched. The CDR3 region has the DNA TGTGCCAGCAGTTTCCCGGGCAGGGGGCGCTCCGGGGAGCTGTTTTTT. The encoded protein is CASSFPGRGRSGELFF.

The chain carries TRBV29-1 and TRBJ2-2, with TRBD1 identical over 11 bases. In germline, CDR1 is SQVTM, CDR2 ANQGSEA. V lost 1 base to trimming and J lost 7 bases; unmatched junction nucleotides: 5. The CDR3 runs to 15 residues. CDR3 in DNA: TGCAGCGTTGAAGCCCCGGGACAGGGGGTCGGGGAGCTGTTTTTT. Translation gives CSVEAPGQGVGELFF.

The V gene is TRBV7-2, the J gene TRBJ2-1; D possibly corresponds to TRBD2 (7 bases). Trimming took off 0 bases at V and 3 bases at J, with 12 bases between the two ends. Germline assignment: CDR1 SGHTA and CDR2 FQGNSA. CDR3 length: 16 residues. CDR3 in amino acids: CASSLAGGGVYNEQFF. The CDR3 nucleotides are TGTGCCAGCAGCTTAGCTGGGGGGGGCGTCTACAATGAGCAGTTCTTC.

The V gene is TRBV5-6, the J gene TRBJ2-7, with TRBD1 identical over 9 bases. There are 14 residues in the CDR3. J was trimmed by 5 bases and V by 0 bases; bases with no gene match: 3. Per germline, CDR1 SGHDT and CDR2 YYEEEE. Here the CDR3 reads CASSLGTGVDEQYF. The CDR3 DNA reads TGTGCCAGCAGCTTGGGGACAGGGGTGGACGAGCAGTACTTC.

The gene calls are TRBV19 and TRBJ2-1; D is possibly TRBD2 (6 bases). The V end was cut by 6 bases, the J end by 6 bases, with 12 bases between. Germline V gives CDR1 LNHDA, CDR2 SQIVND (reference sequence). The CDR3 length is 13 residues. The CDR3 sequence: CASSGSSINEQFF. DNA for the CDR3: TGTGCCAGTAGCGGGAGTTCAATCAATGAGCAGTTCTTC. Together with reference TRBV19 and TRBJ2-1, the CDR3 gives the full variable domain: DGGITQSPKYLFRKEGQNVTLSCEQNLNHDAMYWYRQDPGQGLRLIYYSQIVNDFQKGDIAEGYSVSREKKESFPLTVTSAQKNPTAFYLCASSGSSINEQFFGPGTRLTVL.

This chain links TRBV19 with TRBJ2-1; 7 nucleotides align to TRBD1. Germline CDR1 reads LNHDA; CDR2 reads SQIVND (reference sequence). V was pared by 9 bases and J by 4 bases, with 6 bases of the junction left unmatched. CDR3 length: 13 amino acids. The CDR3 DNA sequence: TGTGCCAGCAGGGGGTTGTCGTACAATGAGCAGTTCTTC. This translates into CASRGLSYNEQFF.

The chain has TRBV27 and TRBJ2-7, with D hard to call. Per the germline V gene, CDR1 is MNHEY and CDR2 is SMNVEV (reference sequence). This CDR3 is 13 amino acids long. V was trimmed by 3 bases and J by 0 bases, leaving 6 bases between them. CDR3 nucleotides: TGTGCCAGCAGTTTGGGCGACTCCTACGAGCAGTACTTC. Its translation is CASSLGDSYEQYF.

This rearrangement joins TRBV6-6 to TRBJ2-7; TRBD1 aligns across 7 bases. CDR3 size: 14 residues. Trimming at V came to 6 bases and at J to 3 bases, leaving 8 bases not matched to a gene. CDR1 and CDR2 (germline): MNHNY, SVGAGI (reference sequence). The CDR3 loop reads CASSPGQRIYEQYF. In nucleotides, the CDR3 is TGTGCCAGCAGCCCGGGACAGAGGATCTACGAGCAGTACTTC.